This T cell receptor (beta chain) is from a study of T cells in Graves' hyperthyroidism and ophthalmopathy. This CDR3 has 13 amino acids. V lost 2 bases to trimming and J lost 2 bases, with 7 bases between them. In germline, CDR1 is LGHDT, CDR2 YNNKEL (reference sequence). This clonotype was seen repeatedly, ten times or more. Authors of the study amplified TCR beta CDR3 regions from RNA transcripts. First-round RT-PCR targeting the TCR CDR3 was performed with the HTBI primer set. Each CDR3 protein is one row after TCRdb ran MiXCR on the multiplex PCR reads. The table records hundreds of thousands of distinct CDR3 sequences, under 20% of them present only once.

The chain has TRBV3-1 and TRBJ2-7; tentatively, D is TRBD1 (5 bases). This sequence originates from a woman in her fifties or sixties with Graves' hyperthyroidism that later progressed to Graves' ophthalmopathy. The sequencing sample was made of blood. In DNA form, the CDR3 reads TGTGCCAGCAGCCAACGACAGACCTACGAGCAGTACTTC. Its translation: CASSQRQTYEQYF.